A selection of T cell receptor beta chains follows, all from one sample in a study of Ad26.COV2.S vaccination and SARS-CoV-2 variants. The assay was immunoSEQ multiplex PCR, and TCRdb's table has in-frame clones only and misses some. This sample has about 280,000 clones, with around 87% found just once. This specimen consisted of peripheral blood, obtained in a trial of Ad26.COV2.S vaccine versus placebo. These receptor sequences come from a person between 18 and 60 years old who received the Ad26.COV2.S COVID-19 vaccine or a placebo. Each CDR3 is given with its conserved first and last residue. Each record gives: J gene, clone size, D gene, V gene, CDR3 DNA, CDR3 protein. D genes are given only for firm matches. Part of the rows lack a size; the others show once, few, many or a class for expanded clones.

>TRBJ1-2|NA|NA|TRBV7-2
TGTGCCAGCAGCTGGGGGCGGGCCGGGCACTATGGCTACACCTTC
CASSWGRAGHYGYTF
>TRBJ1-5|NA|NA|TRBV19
TGTGCCAGTAGTATAAGCCGTGACAGTCATCAGCCCCAGCATTTT
CASSISRDSHQPQHF
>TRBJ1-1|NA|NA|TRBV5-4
TGTGCCAGCAGCTTCGGCCCGGGACGTAACACTGAAGCTTTCTTT
CASSFGPGRNTEAFF
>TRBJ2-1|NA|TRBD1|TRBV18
TGTGCCAGCTCACCGGGGACAGGGGCCTACAATGAGCAGTTCTTC
CASSPGTGAYNEQFF
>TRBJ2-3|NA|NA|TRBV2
TGTGCCAGCAGTGATTGGGACAATCAAGGGACCGATCAGTATTTT
CASSDWDNQGTDQYF
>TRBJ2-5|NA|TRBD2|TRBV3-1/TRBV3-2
TGTGCCAGCAGCCAACCTAGCGGGGGGGCCTTTGAGACCCAGTACTTC
CASSQPSGGAFETQYF
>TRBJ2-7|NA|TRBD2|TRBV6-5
TGTGCCAGCATGCGGAGCGGGAGCGCATCCTACGAGCAGTACTTC
CASMRSGSASYEQYF
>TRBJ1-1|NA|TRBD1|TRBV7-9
TGTGCCAGCAGCCCCGGACCCGGGACAGTGAACACTGAAGCTTTCTTT
CASSPGPGTVNTEAFF
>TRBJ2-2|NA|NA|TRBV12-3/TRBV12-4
TGTGCCAGCAGTACAGGGAACACCGGGGAGCTGTTTTTT
CASSTGNTGELFF
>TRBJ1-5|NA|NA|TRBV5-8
TGTGCCAGCAGCCTGGTGGGCGGGACTCCCTATCAGCCCCAGCATTTT
CASSLVGGTPYQPQHF
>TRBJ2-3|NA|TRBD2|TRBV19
TGTGCCAGTAGTGCGAGCGGGAGGGCCGGGTCAACAGATACGCAGTATTTT
CASSASGRAGSTDTQYF
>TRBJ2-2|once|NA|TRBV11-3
TGTGCCAGCAGCTTAGGGAACAGCTACACCGGGGAGCTGTTTTTT
CASSLGNSYTGELFF
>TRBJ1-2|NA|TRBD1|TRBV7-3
TGTGCCAGCAGCCCGTCCCCCGACAGGGTCCTATCCTTC
CASSPSPDRVLSF
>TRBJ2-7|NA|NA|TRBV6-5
TGTGCCAGCAGTTACTCCCCGATAGGTGGCTACGAGCAGTACTTC
CASSYSPIGGYEQYF
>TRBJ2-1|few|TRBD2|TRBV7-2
TGTGCCAGCAGCTTACCTAGGGCGGGGGGTTACAATGAGCAGTTCTTC
CASSLPRAGGYNEQFF
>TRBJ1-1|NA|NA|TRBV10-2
TGCGCCAGCAGTGAGTCATCGGGAAGCGGCACTGAAGCTTTCTTT
CASSESSGSGTEAFF
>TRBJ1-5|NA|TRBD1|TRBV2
TGTGCCAGCAGTGGTGGACAGGGCGGCAATCAGCCCCAGCATTTT
CASSGGQGGNQPQHF
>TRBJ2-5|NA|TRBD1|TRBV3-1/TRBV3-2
TGTGCCAGCAGCCAAGGACAGGGATGGTTGGGGACCCAGTACTTC
CASSQGQGWLGTQYF
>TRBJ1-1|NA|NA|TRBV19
TGTGCCAGGGAAAGGGAAAGGGTCGCGGAAGCTTTCTTT
CARERERVAEAFF
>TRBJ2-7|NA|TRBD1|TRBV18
TGTGCCAGCTCACCCCCGAACAGGGGATCCTACGAGCAGTACTTC
CASSPPNRGSYEQYF
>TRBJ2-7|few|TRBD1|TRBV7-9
TGTGCCAGCAGCTTAACAGGGGGTCCCACCTACGAGCAGTACTTC
CASSLTGGPTYEQYF
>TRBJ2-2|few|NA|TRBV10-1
TGCGCCTCCCGACGGGATACCGGGGAGCTGTTTTTT
CASRRDTGELFF
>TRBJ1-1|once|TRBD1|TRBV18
TGTGCCAGCTCACCCGGGACAGACCCAAGGTGGACTGAAGCTTTCTTT
CASSPGTDPRWTEAFF
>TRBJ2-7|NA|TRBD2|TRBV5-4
TGTGCCAGCAGCCGGACTAGCGGGAGTCAAAACGAGCAGTACTTC
CASSRTSGSQNEQYF
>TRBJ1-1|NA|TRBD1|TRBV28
TGTGCCAGCAGCCTACGAGGGGGACAGATGAAAGCTTTCTTT
CASSLRGGQMKAFF
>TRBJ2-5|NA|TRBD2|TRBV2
TGTGCCAGCAGTGCGGGACTAGCGGTCAAAGAGACCCAGTACTTC
CASSAGLAVKETQYF
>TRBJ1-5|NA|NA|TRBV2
TGTGCCAGCAGTGAAGTACCGTTTGGACCCCAGCATTTT
CASSEVPFGPQHF
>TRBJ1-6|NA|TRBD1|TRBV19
TGTGCCAGTAGTATCAACAGGGGCGCAGATAATTCACCCCTCCACTTT
CASSINRGADNSPLHF
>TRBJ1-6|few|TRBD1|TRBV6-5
TGTGCCAGCAGCCGGACAGGGAGTAATTCACCCCTCCACTTT
CASSRTGSNSPLHF
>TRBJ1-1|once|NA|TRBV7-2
TGTGCCAGCAGCAAGGGGAGAATGAACACTGAAGCTTTCTTT
CASSKGRMNTEAFF
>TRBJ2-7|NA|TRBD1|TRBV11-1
TGTGCCAGCAGCCCGCCCGGACAGGGTAGACACGAGCAGTACTTC
CASSPPGQGRHEQYF
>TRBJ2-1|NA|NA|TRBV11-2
TGTGCCAGCAGCTACTTGGACAATGAGCAGTTCTTC
CASSYLDNEQFF
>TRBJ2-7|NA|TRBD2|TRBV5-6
TGTGCCAGCAGCTTGTTGGCCAGCGGGAGCAACGAGCAGTACTTC
CASSLLASGSNEQYF
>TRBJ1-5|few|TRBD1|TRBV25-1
TGTGCCAGCAGCGAACAGGGGCGAAATCAGCCCCAGCATTTT
CASSEQGRNQPQHF
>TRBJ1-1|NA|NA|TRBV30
TGTGCCTGGTCTGTACTCGGCGAGGGGAGCACTGAAGCTTTCTTT
CAWSVLGEGSTEAFF
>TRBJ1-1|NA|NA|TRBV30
TGTGCCTGGGCCTCCTCCGGAGGGGCTTTCTTT
CAWASSGGAFF
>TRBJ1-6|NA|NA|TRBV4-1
TGCGCCAGCAGCCAAGATCGCCCACCCCTCCACTTT
CASSQDRPPLHF
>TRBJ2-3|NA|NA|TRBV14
TGTGCCAGCAGCCAAGGGACCTTCCTAGCGCGCGATACGCAGTATTTT
CASSQGTFLARDTQYF
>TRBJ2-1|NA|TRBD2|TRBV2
TGTGCCAGCAGTGATGGACTAGCGGGGGGCCACGATGAGCAGTTCTTC
CASSDGLAGGHDEQFF
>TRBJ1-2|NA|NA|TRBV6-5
TGTGCCAGCACCCGACCTGGGGGGTACTATGGCTACACCTTC
CASTRPGGYYGYTF
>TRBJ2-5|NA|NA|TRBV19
TGTGCCAGTAGTAGCCCATACAGGAACCAAGAGACCCAGTACTTC
CASSSPYRNQETQYF
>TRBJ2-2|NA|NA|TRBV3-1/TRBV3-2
TGTGCCAGCAGCCAATCGCTCACCGGGGAGCTGTTTTTT
CASSQSLTGELFF
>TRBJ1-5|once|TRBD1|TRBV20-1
TGCAGTGCTAGTCCACAGGGGGTGGGGAGTCAGCCCCAGCATTTT
CSASPQGVGSQPQHF
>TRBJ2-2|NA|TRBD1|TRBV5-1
TGCGCCAGCAGCCCCGACAGGGACACCGGGGAGCTGTTTTTT
CASSPDRDTGELFF
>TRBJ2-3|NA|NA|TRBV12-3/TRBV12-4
TGTGCCAGCAGGGTCGATGCAGATACGCAGTATTTT
CASRVDADTQYF
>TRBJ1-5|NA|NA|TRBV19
TGTGCCAGTAGTTTAGGGCGGGCTAAAGATCAGCCCCAGCATTTT
CASSLGRAKDQPQHF
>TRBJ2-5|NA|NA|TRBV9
TGTGCCAGCAGCGTAGGCAGGGATGAGACCCAGTACTTC
CASSVGRDETQYF
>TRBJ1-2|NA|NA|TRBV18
TGTGCCAGCTCACCACCGAACGGTTATCCCGGGGCTGGCTACACCTTC
CASSPPNGYPGAGYTF
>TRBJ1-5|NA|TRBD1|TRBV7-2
TGTGCCAGCAGCCCAGACAGGGAATATCAGCCCCAGCATTTT
CASSPDREYQPQHF
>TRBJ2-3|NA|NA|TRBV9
TGTGCCAGCAGCTCCAATACAGGCCCCACCACAGATACGCAGTATTTT
CASSSNTGPTTDTQYF
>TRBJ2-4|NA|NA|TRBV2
TGTGCCAGCACTGACGATATGAGAAGGGGGATTCAGTACTTC
CASTDDMRRGIQYF
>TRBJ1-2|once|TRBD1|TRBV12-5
TGTGCTAGTGGCCGCAACCAGGGGGCCCCGCGGGGCTACTATGGCTACACCTTC
CASGRNQGAPRGYYGYTF
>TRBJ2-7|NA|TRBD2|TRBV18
TGTGCCAGCTCACCCGGGACTAGCGGATCCTACGAGCAGTACTTC
CASSPGTSGSYEQYF
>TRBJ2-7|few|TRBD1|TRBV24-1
TGTGCCATCCCCTTTCCCGCAATTCCAGTCCCGGGACAGGGTAAAAGCTACGAGCAGTACTTC
CAIPFPAIPVPGQGKSYEQYF
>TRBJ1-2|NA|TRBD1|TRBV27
TGTGCCAGCAGTTTATTACCAGGGGGCGCAGACTATGGCTACACCTTC
CASSLLPGGADYGYTF
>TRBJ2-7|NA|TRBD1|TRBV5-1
TGCGCCAGCAGCCTGGTGGGGACAGGGATTGACGAGCAGTACTTC
CASSLVGTGIDEQYF
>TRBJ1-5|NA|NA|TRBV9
TGTGCCAGCAGCGTCGGGTTCGATACTCAGCCCCAGCATTTT
CASSVGFDTQPQHF